The 29 T cell receptor beta chains reported below all come from one sample, sequenced in a study of blood T cell repertoires in COVID-19. Measured with immunoSEQ multiplex PCR; TCRdb has only the in-frame clones, and not every one. Of 130,000 to 150,000 clones listed, roughly 76% are singletons. The sequenced material came from peripheral blood. All receptors derive from a human donor with acute or convalescent COVID-19. The donor label of this sample is uncertain.

DNA for the CDR3: TGTGCCAGCAGCTTAGAGGACAGGGCTTCGGTCACTGAAGCTTTCTTT. It translates to CASSLEDRASVTEAFF. V gene TRBV7-6 combines with J gene TRBJ1-1; 8 nucleotides match TRBD1. V trimming: 1 base; J trimming: 4 bases; junction bases outside the gene matches: 8. The V gene's germline CDR1 is SGHVS and CDR2 FNYEAQ. The CDR3 is 16 amino acids.

V and J are TRBV29-1 and TRBJ2-3; 9 nucleotides match TRBD2. The J segment lost 2 bases and the V segment lost 0 bases, leaving 15 bases of the junction unmatched. This CDR3 comprises 19 residues. Germline V gene data show CDR1 as SQVTM and CDR2 as ANQGSEA. The CDR3 coding sequence is TGCAGCGTTGAAGAACCGACCCGACGGCTAGCGGGGTACACAGATACGCAGTATTTT. Amino acids: CSVEEPTRRLAGYTDTQYF.

This chain joins TRBV25-1 and TRBJ1-2; D call uncertain. Trimming stripped 4 bases from V and 4 bases from J, with 13 bases between. CDR1 and CDR2 (germline): MGHDK, SYGVNS. This CDR3 contains 14 residues. The CDR3 nucleotides are TGTGCCAGCAGTGGGGAGGGTCGTGTCTATGGCTACACCTTC. Translating it yields CASSGEGRVYGYTF.

V and J are TRBV12-5 and TRBJ2-3, with a weak D call TRBD2 (6 bases). The germline V and J ends were trimmed by 0 bases and 2 bases, with 15 bases remaining between them. Germline V gene data show CDR1 as LGHNT and CDR2 as FRNRAP. CDR3 length equals 17 residues. As DNA, the CDR3 is TGTGCTAGTGGTTTGGTAAGCGGGCTGCTGGACACAGATACGCAGTATTTT. It specifies CASGLVSGLLDTDTQYF.

The chain has TRBV5-1 and TRBJ2-3; 7 bases are a match to TRBD2. The CDR3 has 16 residues. Germline-derived CDR1 and CDR2 are SGHRS and YFSETQ. J lost 3 bases, V lost 0 bases, and 7 bases had no gene match. The CDR3 DNA sequence: TGCGCCAGCAGCTTGGGGGAGGGCTTCCTTACAGATACGCAGTATTTT. It codes for CASSLGEGFLTDTQYF. The variable domain in full, completed from reference TRBV5-1 and TRBJ2-3, reads KAGVTQTPRYLIKTRGQQVTLSCSPISGHRSVSWYQQTPGQGLQFLFEYFSETQRNKGNFPGRFSGRQFSNSRSEMNVSTLELGDSALYLCASSLGEGFLTDTQYFGPGTRLTVL.

This rearrangement joins TRBV9 to TRBJ1-6; perhaps TRBD1 as D (5 bases). CDR3 length: 17 amino acids. Looked up from germline, CDR1 is SGDLS and CDR2 is YYNGEE. The V end lost 2 bases, the J end lost 0 bases, and 12 bases lay between the germline ends. CDR3 amino acids: CASSVGHSSSYNSPLHF. CDR3 nucleotide sequence: TGTGCCAGCAGCGTCGGACACTCGAGCTCCTATAATTCACCCCTCCACTTT.

V gene TRBV2 combines with J gene TRBJ2-3; D may be TRBD1 (6 bases). CDR3 length: 16 amino acids. Germline V gene data show CDR1 as SNHLY and CDR2 as FYNNEI. Trimming stripped 3 bases from V and 3 bases from J, with 16 bases between. The CDR3: CASSDSRGSGTDTQYF. CDR3 sequence (DNA): TGTGCCAGCAGTGATTCCAGGGGTAGTGGTACAGATACGCAGTATTTT.

The chain has TRBV6-1 and TRBJ1-2; TRBD1 matches at 7 bases. V was pared by 2 bases and J by 4 bases, with 4 bases of the junction left unmatched. Germline CDR1 reads MNHNS; CDR2 reads SASEGT. The CDR3 is made up of 14 amino acids. The CDR3 bases are TGTGCCAGCAGTGAATTGACAGGGCCCTATGGCTACACCTTC. Translated: CASSELTGPYGYTF.

The chain employs TRBV7-6 and TRBJ2-5; 8 nucleotides align to TRBD1. CDR1 and CDR2 from the germline V gene are SGHVS and FNYEAQ. The ends lost 8 bases at V and 5 bases at J; junction bases unmatched: 4. This CDR3 has 12 amino acids. CDR3 nucleotides: TGTGCCAGCGGACAGGGTTTGGAGACCCAGTACTTC. It specifies CASGQGLETQYF.

This rearrangement joins TRBV6-5 to TRBJ2-2; the match to TRBD1 covers 9 bases. The V gene end was trimmed by 8 bases and the J gene end by 5 bases; junction bases not matched to a gene: 3. This CDR3 is built from 13 residues. Germline CDR1 MNHEY, CDR2 SVGAGI. The CDR3 sequence: CASGGQGTGELFF. The CDR3 bases are TGTGCCAGCGGGGGACAGGGTACCGGGGAGCTGTTTTTT.

This clone was recorded only once. V and J are TRBV15 and TRBJ1-4, with 8 positions matching TRBD1. Germline CDR1 LNHNV, CDR2 YYDKDF (reference sequence). This CDR3 has 13 amino acids. V shed 0 bases and J 11 bases; nucleotides not matched to a gene: 2. The CDR3 region has the DNA TGTGCCACCAGCAGAGAATGGACAGGGAAACTGTTTTTT. As protein: CATSREWTGKLFF. The full variable domain, rest sourced from reference TRBV15 and TRBJ1-4, is DAMVIQNPRYQVTQFGKPVTLSCSQTLNHNVMYWYQQKSSQAPKLLFHYYDKDFNNEADTPDNFQSRRPNTSFCFLDIRSPGLGDTAMYLCATSREWTGKLFFGSGTQLSVL.

The chain couples TRBV9 to TRBJ1-3; the D is unclear. The CDR3 totals 12 residues. The V and J ends lost 8 bases and 4 bases respectively, with 10 bases between them. Germline lookup yields CDR1 SGDLS and CDR2 YYNGEE. The CDR3 region has the DNA TGTGCCAGTTCTCCCGGGGGAAACACCATATATTTT. This sequence encodes CASSPGGNTIYF.

This rearrangement joins TRBV6-1 to TRBJ2-7; possibly TRBD2 for D (5 bases). Looked up from germline, CDR1 is MNHNS and CDR2 is SASEGT. The CDR3 consists of 14 residues. The V gene lost 1 base and the J gene lost 3 bases, with 10 bases spanning the gap. CDR3 DNA: TGTGCCAGCAGTGAAGTGGGAGCTAGCTACGAGCAGTACGTC. Translation: CASSEVGASYEQYV.

This clone was counted a few times. In nucleotides, the CDR3 is TGTGCCAGCAGCCCCGGGACAGACCTCTATGGCTACACCTTC. This gives the protein CASSPGTDLYGYTF. The chain uses TRBV9 and TRBJ1-2; 7 nucleotides agree with TRBD1. V shed 4 bases and J 4 bases; nucleotides not matched to a gene: 7. Germline assignment: CDR1 SGDLS and CDR2 YYNGEE. The CDR3 extends over 14 amino acids.

This chain uses TRBV5-6 with TRBJ1-3; D call uncertain. V gave up 4 bases and J gave up 0 bases, with 8 bases separating them. This CDR3 is 14 amino acids long. Germline CDR1 and CDR2: SGHDT and YYEEEE. This chain's CDR3 is CASSIRYSGNTIYF. The CDR3 nucleotides are TGTGCCAGCAGCATCAGGTACTCTGGAAACACCATATATTTT.

V is TRBV18 and J is TRBJ1-2; the D is unclear. The V and J ends lost 2 bases and 2 bases respectively, with 15 bases between them. The germline V gene encodes CDR1 KGHSH and CDR2 LQKENI. CDR3 length equals 16 residues. CDR3 region: CASSPVRASVNYGYTF. CDR3 nucleotide sequence: TGTGCCAGCTCACCAGTCCGTGCCAGCGTAAACTATGGCTACACCTTC.

This clone has just one count. The J gene is TRBJ2-3, the V gene TRBV3-1 (or the pseudogene TRBV3-2); TRBD2 agrees at 11 bases. The CDR3 loop spans 18 amino acids. Germline lookup yields CDR1 LGHDT and CDR2 YNNKEL (reference sequence). The V and J ends lost 6 bases and 3 bases, in that order; junction bases with no gene match: 14. The CDR3 reads CASSQSGLAGGRTDTQYF. The CDR3 DNA sequence: TGTGCCAGCAGTCAATCGGGGCTAGCGGGGGGTAGGACAGATACGCAGTATTTT.

A few counts support this clone. The gene calls are TRBV7-9 and TRBJ2-1; TRBD2 aligns across 10 bases. CDR3 length equals 18 residues. CDR1 is SEHNR and CDR2 is FQNEAQ in the germline V gene (reference sequence). Losses at the gene ends were 0 bases for V and 4 bases for J; bases not matched to a gene: 9. The CDR3 here is CASSLAPRTSGEYNEQFF. The DNA of the CDR3 is TGTGCCAGCAGCTTAGCCCCCAGGACTAGCGGAGAGTACAATGAGCAGTTCTTC.

V is TRBV12-3 or TRBV12-4 and J is TRBJ1-1, with D tentatively TRBD1 (6 bases). The CDR3 is 13 amino acids. The ends were cut back, 6 bases at V and 4 bases at J, with 12 bases in the middle. The DNA for the CDR3 is TGTGCCAGCAGCCAAACAGGGCCCACTGAAGCTTTCTTT. Translated: CASSQTGPTEAFF.

The chain is built from TRBV10-3 and TRBJ1-1, with 12 bases that match TRBD1. J was trimmed by 4 bases and V by 6 bases; bases with no gene match: 9. The CDR3 loop spans 16 amino acids. Per germline, CDR1 ENHRY and CDR2 SYGVKD. CDR3: CAIRVRDRGRGTEAFF. CDR3 sequence (DNA): TGTGCCATCAGAGTCCGGGACAGGGGGCGAGGCACTGAAGCTTTCTTT.

CDR3 amino acids: CASSPGQDASPLHF. CDR3 coding DNA: TGTGCCAGCAGCCCGGGACAGGACGCATCACCCCTCCACTTT. This rearrangement joins TRBV7-9 to TRBJ1-6; 8 bases align to TRBD1. The CDR3 extends over 14 amino acids. From germline, CDR1 is SEHNR and CDR2 FQNEAQ (reference sequence). The V gene end was trimmed by 5 bases and the J gene end by 10 bases; junction bases not matched to a gene: 7.

The rearrangement uses TRBV10-3 and TRBJ1-3; a weak D match, TRBD1 (5 bases). Trimming removed 6 bases from V and 0 bases from J, with 9 bases in between. The CDR3 is 14 residues long. Germline CDR1 reads ENHRY; CDR2 reads SYGVKD. The CDR3 protein is CAIRETASGNTIYF. The CDR3 nucleotides are TGTGCCATCAGAGAGACAGCCTCTGGAAACACCATATATTTT.

The J gene is TRBJ1-6, the V gene TRBV19, with D perhaps TRBD1 (5 bases). The CDR3 has 12 amino acids. V was clipped by 4 bases and J by 8 bases, with 6 bases between them. Germline V CDR1 and CDR2: LNHDA, SQIVND (reference sequence). The CDR3 sequence is CASSRGDSPLHF. Here the CDR3 DNA reads TGTGCCAGTAGTAGGGGCGATTCACCCCTCCACTTT.

The chain recombines TRBV7-9 with TRBJ1-5; 8 bases agree with TRBD1. The CDR3 runs 15 residues. The germline CDR1 and CDR2 sequences are SEHNR and FQNEAQ (reference sequence). V was pared by 2 bases and J by 15 bases, with 15 bases of the junction left unmatched. The CDR3 region has the DNA TGTGCCAGCAGCTTATTAGGGACAGGTCTCCCTCCTCGGCATTTT. This translates into CASSLLGTGLPPRHF.

In this sample, this clone turned up once. Here the CDR3 reads CASSLTGASYGYTF. As DNA, the CDR3 is TGTGCCAGCAGTTTAACAGGGGCCTCCTATGGCTACACCTTC. The J gene is TRBJ1-2, the V gene TRBV27, with 7 bases fitting TRBD1. Germline assignment: CDR1 MNHEY and CDR2 SMNVEV (reference sequence). This CDR3 is built from 14 residues. J was trimmed by 4 bases and V by 2 bases; bases with no gene match: 4.

The V call is TRBV4-1, the J call TRBJ1-5; tentative D call: TRBD1 (5 bases). The germline V and J ends were trimmed by 2 bases and 3 bases, with 11 bases remaining between them. CDR1 and CDR2 from the germline V gene are MGHRA and YSYEKL. The CDR3 extends over 15 amino acids. The CDR3 region has the DNA TGCGCCAGCAGCCAAAACGGGGGGGTCAATCAGCCCCAGCATTTT. Its protein is CASSQNGGVNQPQHF.

This clone occurred once. The chain uses TRBV3-1 (or the pseudogene TRBV3-2) and TRBJ1-2; D is unclear. Trimming stripped 0 bases from V and 8 bases from J, with 4 bases between. CDR1 is LGHDT and CDR2 is YNNKEL in the germline V gene (reference sequence). CDR3 length: 11 amino acids. The DNA for the CDR3 is TGTGCCAGCAGCCAAGAACAGGGCTACACCTTC. Amino acid sequence: CASSQEQGYTF.

This clone was found a few times. The chain couples TRBV15 to TRBJ1-2; D not certain. This CDR3 has 13 residues. In germline, CDR1 is LNHNV, CDR2 YYDKDF (reference sequence). The V gene lost 0 bases and the J gene lost 6 bases, with 8 bases spanning the gap. The CDR3 DNA sequence: TGTGCCACCAGCAGAGACACCCGAGATGGCTACACCTTC. This sequence encodes CATSRDTRDGYTF.

This chain links TRBV3-1 (or the pseudogene TRBV3-2) with TRBJ2-2; the D gene is possibly TRBD2 (5 bases). CDR3 length equals 15 residues. Germline values: CDR1 LGHDT, CDR2 YNNKEL (reference sequence). The V and J ends lost 1 base and 0 bases respectively, with 6 bases between them. In DNA, the CDR3 is TGTGCCAGCAGCCAAGGAGGGACGAACACCGGGGAGCTGTTTTTT. Its translation is CASSQGGTNTGELFF.